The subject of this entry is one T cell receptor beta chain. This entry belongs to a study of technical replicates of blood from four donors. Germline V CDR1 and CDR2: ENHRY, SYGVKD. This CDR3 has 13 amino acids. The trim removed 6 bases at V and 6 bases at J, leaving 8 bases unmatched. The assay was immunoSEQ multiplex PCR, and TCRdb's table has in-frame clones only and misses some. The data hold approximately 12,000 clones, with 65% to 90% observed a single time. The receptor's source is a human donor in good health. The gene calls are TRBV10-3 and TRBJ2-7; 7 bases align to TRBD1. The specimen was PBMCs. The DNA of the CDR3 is TGTGCCATCAGCCAGCAGGGGGTAGGCGAGCAGTACTTC. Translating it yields CAISQQGVGEQYF.